This record looks at one T cell receptor beta chain sequence and its context. This record belongs to a study of blood T cell repertoires in COVID-19. The table came from immunoSEQ multiplex PCR; TCRdb's copy has only in-frame clones and leaves some out. The sample includes about 260,000 clones, 88% seen only once; the top ten take about 4%. Germline-derived CDR1 and CDR2 are KGHDR and SFDVKD. The CDR3 totals 16 residues. V dropped 7 bases and J dropped 7 bases, with 22 bases sitting between them. The clonotype comes from a man between 60 and 75 years old who had recovered from COVID-19. The specimen sequenced was peripheral blood. The chain carries TRBV24-1 and TRBJ2-1; D is possibly TRBD1 (5 bases). CDR3 residues: CATSIPPTGPVNEQFF. The CDR3 nucleotides read TGTGCCACCAGCATCCCACCAACAGGACCGGTGAATGAGCAGTTCTTC.